The 14 T cell receptor beta chains below come from one sample, sequenced in a study of cytomegalovirus exposure and HLA in healthy donors (dated by TCRdb to 2016 to 2017). Preparation of the library involved the immunoSEQ multiplex PCR assay. For the multiplex PCR, a mixture combining 60 forward primers for TCR Vbeta segments and 13 reverse primers for TCR Jbeta segments was used. The table comes from immuneACCESS by way of TCRdb, which keeps in-frame sequences with V and J called. Part of the clones is missing from these tables; in studies checked, under half for an unresolved V gene and the rest for unknown reasons. A total of under 200,000 clones appear in this sample, around 69% of them only once. The ten top clones hold approximately 2.5% of the sample. Sequenced input: PBMCs. These receptors were collected from a woman in her twenties or thirties in good health and CMV-seronegative.

This clone was counted between two and nine times. The V and J genes are TRBV6-5 and TRBJ2-5, with 7 bases identical to TRBD2. This CDR3 is built from 14 residues. Germline CDR1 MNHEY, CDR2 SVGAGI. The junction had 5 bases not matched to a gene; V was cut back by 6 bases and J by 1 base. As DNA, the CDR3 is TGTGCCAGCAGGCCAGCGGGGACCCAAGAGACCCAGTACTTC. Translated, it gives CASRPAGTQETQYF.

This clone showed up just a few times. The rearrangement links TRBV28 to TRBJ2-5, with TRBD1 as a possible D gene (7 bases). The CDR3 totals 12 residues. Between the trimmed V and J ends, which lost 7 bases and 4 bases, there was a span of 10 bases. The germline gives CDR1 MDHEN, CDR2 SYDVKM. In nucleotides, the CDR3 is TGTGCCAGCAACAGGGGAGGAGAGACCCAGTACTTC. Protein sequence: CASNRGGETQYF.

The chain carries TRBV5-5 and TRBJ2-5; the D is unclear. V lost 1 base to trimming and J lost 2 bases, with 9 bases between them. Germline loops: CDR1 SGHKS, CDR2 YYEKEE (reference sequence). CDR3 size: 14 residues. The CDR3 nucleotides read TGTGCCAGCAGCTTGACGCCAGAACAAGAGACCCAGTACTTC. This translates into CASSLTPEQETQYF.

This clone has only a few counts. This chain links TRBV15 with TRBJ2-5; the D call may be TRBD1 or TRBD2 (5 bases each). The end of the DNA is better explained by TRBJ2-7, so the J call may be wrong. The CDR3 sequence is 13 residues long. The germline CDR1 and CDR2 sequences are LNHNV and YYDKDF (reference sequence). The CDR3 nucleotides read TGTGCCACCAGCAGGGGACCGGACTACGAGCAGTACTTC. This sequence encodes CATSRGPDYEQYF.

The CDR3: CASSLASVNTDTQYF. The CDR3 DNA follows: TGCGCCAGCAGCTTGGCTAGCGTTAACACAGATACGCAGTATTTT. The gene calls are TRBV5-1 and TRBJ2-3, with a weak D call TRBD2 (6 bases). This CDR3 has 15 residues. The V gene's germline CDR1 is SGHRS and CDR2 YFSETQ. Trimming took 0 bases from V and 2 from J, leaving 10 bases between them.

This chain connects TRBV7-6 to TRBJ2-3, with D perhaps matching TRBD1 (6 bases). CDR1 and CDR2 from the germline V gene are SGHVS and FNYEAQ. V lost 3 bases, J lost 6 bases, and 22 bases lay in between. There are 17 residues in the CDR3. The DNA for the CDR3 is TGTGCCAGCAGCTTCACACAGGGTTTTAAGGAACAGGATACGCAGTATTTT. It is translated as CASSFTQGFKEQDTQYF.

V gene TRBV6-5 combines with J gene TRBJ1-6; D is perhaps TRBD1 (5 bases). There are 14 residues in the CDR3. Trimming cost V 7 bases and J 13 bases, with 20 bases left between them. The V gene's germline CDR1 is MNHEY and CDR2 SVGAGI. This CDR3 reads CASNPGASGGPLHF. CDR3 nucleotide sequence: TGTGCCAGCAACCCCGGGGCCTCCGGGGGTCCCCTCCACTTT.

V and J are TRBV7-8 and TRBJ2-2, with 8 bases identical to TRBD2. CDR3 length: 16 amino acids. From germline, CDR1 is SGHVS and CDR2 FQNEAQ. The V segment lost 2 bases and the J segment 3 bases; nucleotides outside the gene matches: 5. The CDR3 DNA reads as TGTGCCAGCAGCTTATTTAGCGGGACCGACACCGGGGAGCTGTTTTTT. Its protein is CASSLFSGTDTGELFF.

This clone was seen only once. CDR3 region: CASSRDGTKDEKLFF. CDR3 DNA: TGTGCCAGCAGCAGAGACGGGACAAAAGATGAAAAACTGTTTTTT. The rearrangement joins TRBV2 to TRBJ1-4; perhaps TRBD1 as D (6 bases). CDR1 SNHLY and CDR2 FYNNEI come from the germline V gene. V lost 6 bases to trimming and J lost 6 bases, with 17 bases between them. The CDR3 has 15 amino acids.

V usage is TRBV7-6 and J usage is TRBJ2-3; no definite D call. V was trimmed by 3 bases and J by 1 base, leaving 5 bases between them. CDR1 is SGHVS, CDR2 FNYEAQ, per germline. The CDR3 runs 13 residues. CDR3 bases: TGTGCCAGCAGCTTGACTGGCACAGATACGCAGTATTTT. Translation gives CASSLTGTDTQYF.

The chain employs TRBV19 and TRBJ2-7, with D maybe TRBD2 (6 bases). V was clipped by 5 bases and J by 3 bases, with 14 bases between them. This CDR3 region has 14 residues. Germline assignment: CDR1 LNHDA and CDR2 SQIVND (reference sequence). The CDR3 DNA reads TGTGCCAGTAGTGCTTGGGACTCGATCTACGAGCAGTACTTC. Protein: CASSAWDSIYEQYF.

This clone was detected only a few times. The chain couples TRBV28 to TRBJ1-1; D not resolved. The V gene's germline CDR1 is MDHEN and CDR2 SYDVKM. The length of the CDR3 is 14 residues. The V and J ends lost 6 bases and 1 base respectively, with 12 bases between them. CDR3 sequence (DNA): TGTGCCAGCAGCGCGATAATGAAGAACACTGAAGCTTTCTTT. Protein product: CASSAIMKNTEAFF.

The chain links TRBV4-3 to TRBJ2-7; 8 bases line up with TRBD1. This CDR3 contains 14 residues. Germline values: CDR1 LGHNA, CDR2 YSLEER. V was clipped by 3 bases and J by 6 bases; unmatched bases: 7. In nucleotides, the CDR3 is TGCGCCAGCAGCCAGGTCCGGACAGGGACCGAGCAGTACTTC. Its protein product is CASSQVRTGTEQYF.

This clone was detected ten times or more. The chain has TRBV9 and TRBJ1-5; D is unclear. Trimming left V 6 bases short and J 1 base short, with 14 bases between. This CDR3 spans 15 amino acids. Germline V gene lookup returns CDR1 SGDLS and CDR2 YYNGEE. CDR3 loop: CASNEAGGSNQPQHF. The DNA of the CDR3 is TGTGCCAGCAATGAGGCGGGTGGGAGCAATCAGCCCCAGCATTTT.